Sequencing of this T cell receptor beta chain was carried out in a study of T cells in localized non-small cell lung cancer. Study-wide findings and caveats: Uninvolved adjacent lung had more T cell clonality than any other tissue, topping tumor. Turning up in adjacent lung were a median around 60 of the top 100 tumor clones. Owing to sequencing of a solitary tumor region, heterogeneity cannot be discounted.

The germline gives CDR1 SQVTM, CDR2 ANQGSEA. The CDR3 sequence is 14 residues long. The V end lost 5 bases, the J end lost 1 base, and 12 bases lay between the germline ends. This clone is a singleton in its sample. The antigen is unknown. TCRdb's table, derived via immunoSEQ multiplex PCR, lists solely in-frame clones and lacks some. The sample contains about 52,000 clones, more than 80% of which appear only once. The chain links TRBV29-1 to TRBJ1-5, with a possible D match to TRBD1 (5 bases). This material consisted of peripheral blood, taken before any cancer treatment. This TCR derives from a male donor older than 55 with stage III squamous cell lung carcinoma. The CDR3 here is CSVSLQASNQPQHF. CDR3 sequence (DNA): TGCAGCGTTTCCCTACAGGCCAGCAATCAGCCCCAGCATTTT.